Listed below are T cell receptor beta chains from one sample, sequenced in a study of early T cells in non-severe SARS-CoV-2 infection. TCRdb recomputed calls from the 5' RACE reads with MiXCR, one row per CDR3 protein. The sample lists 65,000 to 85,000 distinct CDR3 sequences; around 13% were seen once. Source material: whole blood. These receptors were collected from an adult who was a healthcare worker with PCR-confirmed SARS-CoV-2 infection or an uninfected control (not recorded which). CDR3s include the opening cysteine and the closing phenylalanine or tryptophan. The order of the fields is V gene, D gene, clone size, J gene, CDR3 protein, CDR3 DNA. A D gene is named only where the DNA matches it firmly. Clone size is shown for a subset of rows, as once, few, many or a class of expanded clone.

TRBV29-1	.	few	TRBJ2-7	CSVRDRISYEQYF	TGCAGCGTAAGAGACAGGATTTCCTACGAGCAGTACTTC
TRBV28	.	few	TRBJ1-1	CASCFYPEAEAFF	TGTGCCAGCTGTTTCTACCCTGAGGCTGAAGCTTTCTTT
TRBV29-1	TRBD1	many	TRBJ1-1	CSVRDRGRDEAFF	TGCAGCGTCCGTGACAGGGGTAGGGATGAAGCTTTCTTT
TRBV2	TRBD1	.	TRBJ2-7	CASLQGYEQYF	TGTGCCAGCCTACAGGGGTACGAGCAGTACTTC
TRBV10-3	TRBD1	.	TRBJ1-1	CAISRQGVTEAFF	TGTGCCATCAGTAGACAGGGAGTCACTGAAGCTTTCTTT
TRBV12-3/TRBV12-4	.	.	TRBJ2-7	CASSPPLGEQYF	TGTGCCAGCAGTCCCCCCCTGGGGGAGCAGTACTTC
TRBV10-3	.	many	TRBJ2-2	CAISTRGGERGTGELFF	TGTGCCATCAGTACCCGCGGGGGCGAACGTGGCACCGGGGAGCTGTTTTTT
TRBV15	TRBD2	few	TRBJ2-7	CATSRDSGAVYEQYF	TGTGCCACCAGCAGAGATAGCGGGGCAGTCTACGAGCAGTACTTC
TRBV13	.	.	TRBJ2-3	CASSLPSSADTQYF	TGTGCCAGCAGCCTCCCTTCAAGCGCAGATACGCAGTATTTT
TRBV5-6	.	few	TRBJ2-1	CASSLERNEQFF	TGTGCCAGCAGCTTAGAGCGGAATGAGCAGTTCTTC
TRBV14	.	few	TRBJ1-2	CASSPRLAGKWYGYTF	TGTGCCAGCAGTCCTCGCTTAGCTGGAAAGTGGTATGGCTACACCTTC
TRBV30	.	few	TRBJ2-7	CAWIGPSSYEQYF	TGTGCCTGGATAGGTCCATCCTCCTACGAGCAGTACTTC
TRBV28	.	.	TRBJ1-2	CASSQSRTAYGYTF	TGTGCCAGCAGCCAATCCAGGACAGCCTATGGCTACACCTTC
TRBV28	.	.	TRBJ1-5	CASSFGGRGNQPQHF	TGTGCCAGCAGTTTTGGGGGGCGCGGCAATCAGCCCCAGCATTTT
TRBV6-4	.	.	TRBJ2-2	CASSETNTGELFF	TGTGCCAGCAGTGAGACAAACACCGGGGAGCTGTTTTTT
TRBV6-2/TRBV6-3	.	.	TRBJ2-1	CASSYGTPAYNEQFF	TGTGCCAGCAGTTATGGGACCCCAGCCTACAATGAGCAGTTCTTC
TRBV27	TRBD2	many	TRBJ2-3	CASRRPGTSNTDTQYF	TGTGCCAGCAGAAGACCCGGGACTAGCAATACAGATACGCAGTATTTT
TRBV7-9	.	.	TRBJ2-5	CASSFYSNQETQYF	TGTGCCAGCAGCTTTTATTCTAACCAAGAGACCCAGTACTTC
TRBV6-2/TRBV6-3	TRBD2	many	TRBJ2-7	CASCPERERPYEQYF	TGTGCCAGCTGCCCCGAGCGGGAAAGACCCTACGAGCAGTACTTC
TRBV19	.	.	TRBJ2-2	CASSMAGVTGELFF	TGTGCCAGTAGTATGGCCGGGGTCACCGGGGAGCTGTTTTTT
TRBV6-2/TRBV6-3	.	many	TRBJ1-5	CASSYLGQNQPQHF	TGTGCCAGCAGTTACTTGGGGCAGAATCAGCCCCAGCATTTT
TRBV6-2/TRBV6-3	.	many	TRBJ2-3	CASSFRETDTQYF	TGTGCCAGCAGTTTTAGGGAGACGGATACGCAGTATTTT
TRBV6-5	.	.	TRBJ1-2	CASSLDANNYGYTF	TGTGCCAGCAGCCTAGACGCAAATAACTATGGCTACACCTTC
TRBV5-1	TRBD2	many	TRBJ2-1	CASSSGLAENNEQFF	TGCGCCAGCAGCTCGGGACTAGCGGAAAACAATGAGCAGTTCTTC
TRBV19	.	many	TRBJ1-3	CASSRDSGNTIYF	TGTGCCAGTAGCCGGGACTCTGGAAACACCATATATTTT
TRBV12-5	.	.	TRBJ1-4	CASGLVLGPTGEKLFF	TGTGCTAGTGGTTTGGTACTGGGTCCTACTGGTGAAAAACTGTTTTTT
TRBV25-1	TRBD1	.	TRBJ1-4	CASSELGGDRDEKLFF	TGTGCCAGCAGTGAATTAGGGGGCGACAGGGATGAAAAACTGTTTTTT
TRBV29-1	TRBD1	.	TRBJ1-2	CSVDLGTGAGYTF	TGCAGCGTAGACTTAGGGACAGGGGCTGGCTACACCTTC
TRBV10-3	TRBD1	.	TRBJ2-2	CAISEHRGRTGELFF	TGTGCCATCAGTGAGCACAGGGGGCGGACCGGGGAGCTGTTTTTT
TRBV2	.	.	TRBJ2-1	CASRPGLSYNEQFF	TGTGCCAGCAGACCGGGGCTCTCCTACAATGAGCAGTTCTTC
TRBV7-2	.	many	TRBJ2-7	CASSLDQGFGYEQYF	TGTGCCAGCAGCTTAGATCAGGGTTTCGGGTACGAGCAGTACTTC
TRBV2	.	.	TRBJ1-1	CASSEGHIAPEAFF	TGTGCCAGCAGTGAGGGCCACATAGCCCCTGAAGCTTTCTTT
TRBV11-2	.	.	TRBJ2-3	CASSSRRRADTQYF	TGTGCCAGCAGCTCCCGGAGGAGGGCAGATACGCAGTATTTT
TRBV27	.	many	TRBJ1-5	CASSPLQGAKPQHF	TGTGCCAGCAGTCCCCTACAGGGCGCAAAGCCCCAGCATTTT
TRBV27	TRBD2	many	TRBJ2-7	CASSFGGADEQYF	TGTGCCAGCAGTTTCGGGGGGGCTGACGAGCAGTACTTC
TRBV2	.	few	TRBJ2-2	CASSEVIPSAGELFF	TGTGCCAGCAGTGAAGTTATCCCCTCGGCCGGGGAGCTGTTTTTT
TRBV5-1	TRBD2	many	TRBJ2-1	CASSLDLAGSYNEQFF	TGCGCCAGCAGCCTTGATCTAGCGGGTTCCTACAATGAGCAGTTCTTC
TRBV27	.	many	TRBJ1-2	CASSYNTGGPPSYTF	TGTGCCAGCAGTTACAATACAGGAGGGCCCCCAAGCTACACCTTC
TRBV20-1	TRBD1	.	TRBJ2-4	CSAPDRADIQYF	TGCAGTGCTCCCGACAGGGCAGACATTCAGTACTTC
TRBV20-1	TRBD2	few	TRBJ2-4	CSAGGRRLAGGEDIQYF	TGCAGTGCTGGGGGCCGTAGGCTAGCGGGGGGAGAAGACATTCAGTACTTC
TRBV15	.	few	TRBJ1-2	CATSRARAGAYGYTF	TGTGCCACCAGCAGAGCGCGAGCGGGAGCCTATGGCTACACCTTC
TRBV20-1	.	few	TRBJ2-2	CSASLGTYEGGELFF	TGCAGTGCTAGTCTAGGGACCTACGAGGGCGGGGAGCTGTTTTTT
TRBV11-2	.	few	TRBJ2-3	CASSVQVTDTQYF	TGTGCCAGCAGCGTACAGGTCACAGATACGCAGTATTTT
TRBV5-1	.	.	TRBJ2-1	CASSYSANNEQFF	TGCGCCAGCAGTTACAGCGCTAACAATGAGCAGTTCTTC
TRBV10-3	.	few	TRBJ2-3	CAISEKLESTDTQYF	TGTGCCATCAGTGAGAAGCTTGAGAGCACAGATACGCAGTATTTT
TRBV11-2	.	.	TRBJ2-6	CASSPPGVSGANVLTF	TGTGCCAGCAGCCCCCCAGGGGTTTCTGGGGCCAACGTCCTGACTTTC
TRBV29-1	.	many	TRBJ2-5	CSAGAGWGMVQETQYF	TGCAGCGCTGGGGCAGGGTGGGGTATGGTTCAAGAGACCCAGTACTTC